The T cell receptor beta chain under discussion was sequenced for a study of identical twins. CDR1 is DFQATT and CDR2 is SNEGSKA in the germline V gene (reference sequence). V was pared by 1 base and J by 8 bases, with 12 bases between. There are 14 residues in the CDR3. From the 5' RACE reads, TCRdb called clonotypes with MiXCR, one entry per CDR3 protein. The table lists about 450,000 distinct CDR3 sequences, 18% of them singletons. This clonotype was recorded at least ten times. The genes are TRBV20-1 and TRBJ1-6; D is undetermined. The sequence derives from a man in his forties or fifties in good health. The sequencing input was naive T cells sorted from blood. The CDR3 protein is CSARVGGNYSPLHF. The CDR3 DNA follows: TGCAGTGCTAGAGTCGGCGGGAATTATTCACCCCTCCACTTT.